Given below is one TCR beta chain in context. The antigen remains undetermined. The primer mix had 60 Vbeta and 13 Jbeta primers. TCRdb keeps only in-frame clones here, not all; method: immunoSEQ multiplex PCR. The repertoire has 120,000 or so clones, approximately 80% of them found once; the top ten carry 3.7%. This sample is drawn from a study of cytomegalovirus exposure and HLA in healthy donors. Overall study findings and caveats: According to reports, the classifier identified cytomegalovirus status with high specificity and sensitivity. A missense DCLRE1C variant was associated with V- and J-gene trimming of TCR beta chains in a later analysis, and an independent cohort replicated the association.

Healthy people donating bone marrow made up the donors. This TCR derives from a human donor in good health. Sequenced: PBMCs.

The CDR3 sequence: CASSLNRGPLYGYTF. The CDR3 bases are TGTGCCAGCTCCTTGAACAGGGGGCCCCTCTATGGCTACACCTTC. The genes are TRBV2 and TRBJ1-2, with TRBD1 identical over 9 bases. With 8 bases clipped from V and 4 bases from J, the junction kept 11 bases outside the gene matches. Germline lookup yields CDR1 SNHLY and CDR2 FYNNEI. The CDR3 totals 15 residues.